This record looks at one TCR beta chain sequence and its context. Which antigen it targets is not known. No much larger clone exists at a distance of one base, and base qualities are not known. Hyperthyroidism patients were newly diagnosed, had a disease duration of under 2 months, and were aged 18 to 65 years. Any patient with an uncontrolled infection, another autoimmune disease, pregnancy or lactation was excluded. Clinical symptoms, serum thyroxine and TRAb, thyroid ultrasound, and orbital computed tomography formed the basis for the diagnoses. Blood from progressor patients was drawn when they were first diagnosed with hyperthyroidism, before any ophthalmopathy symptoms appeared. Ficoll-Paque density gradient centrifugation was used to isolate PBMCs from approximately 11 ml of fresh peripheral blood. Progressor patients were initially diagnosed with Graves' hyperthyroidism and developed ophthalmopathy during follow-up. Total RNA was extracted with Trizol reagent, and quality was checked on an Agilent 2100 Bioanalyzer.

From the germline V gene, CDR1 is SGDLS and CDR2 is YYNGEE. There are 14 amino acids in the CDR3, from cysteine to phenylalanine inclusive. The entry retains the CDR3 DNA only, 42 bases that are in frame from base 1. The germline ends are 14 bases apart after V is trimmed by 2 bases and J by 5 bases. The data belong to a study of T cells in Graves' hyperthyroidism and ophthalmopathy (dated by TCRdb to the late 2010s). Study-level background: Peripheral blood was collected at initial diagnosis, before any treatment. The 80 to 100 discovery patients were randomly divided into training and test sets at a 7:3 ratio. The paper reports TCR Vbeta CDR3 sequencing of roughly 140 peripheral blood samples: approximately 41 ophthalmopathy, approximately 74 hyperthyroidism and around 17 progressor patients. Prospective prediction of ophthalmopathy was tested in an independent validation cohort of some 20 hyperthyroidism patients and roughly 16 patients who later progressed to ophthalmopathy. To identify TCR V-J signatures that set the groups apart, the researchers used a discovery cohort of 90 to 100 patients, made up of around 40 with Graves' ophthalmopathy and about 60 with stable Graves' hyperthyroidism. Following sampling, methimazole starting at 30 mg daily was given to hyperthyroidism patients, and high-dose intravenous methylprednisolone was given to ophthalmopathy patients. In addition, the study compared T-cell repertoires in thyroid tissue and in blood from about six Graves' hyperthyroidism patients.

TCR beta CDR3 regions were amplified from RNA transcripts. The TCR CDR3 was subjected to a first round of RT-PCR using the HTBI primer set and the Qiagen OneStep RT-PCR kit. A second multiplex PCR round built the libraries, followed by size selection and purification. Paired-end sequencing of the libraries was performed with 100 bp reads on an Illumina HiSeq2000. From the authors' description of their analysis: SOAPnuke was used to process the raw data, throwing out any read that contained adapters or uncalled bases, had a mean Phred below 15, or lacked an exact constant-primer or identifier match. COPE v1.2.5 was used to merge high-quality paired reads, and clonotypes were defined as unique nucleotide sequences. MiTCR v1.1 was used to align the clonotypes against IMGT TRBV, TRBD and TRBJ reference segments. The analysis included only V-J combinations with a frequency above 0.0001, which together covered 99.2% of the repertoires. A TCS score was defined as the ratio of F50 (clonal expansion) to E x V (chaos), with BLOSUM62-based TCRdist applied between CDR3 peptides within each V-J. Welch's t-statistics and random forest reduced just over 500 V-J features to 10 to 15, which were used in a naive Bayes classifier (R e1071). TCRdb reanalyzed the raw reads on its own, using fastp at Q25 for trimming and MiXCR for clone calling, and kept in-frame beta chains. Merged by CDR3 protein, the rows form single entries marked with the most common genes and DNA. The V and J calls were not made by the authors but by TCRdb's processing. The sample table shows over 200,000 distinct CDR3 sequences, and 13% to 15% are seen once. In total, the top ten clones hold about an eighth of the sample.

Study-wide findings and limitations: Sample size was not statistically predetermined, and investigators were not blinded to group allocation. In validation, the model predicted progression to ophthalmopathy with around 71% sensitivity and 72.22% specificity, a median of approximately 6.5 months before onset. A 13 V-J signature model separated ophthalmopathy from stable hyperthyroidism, with about 90% sensitivity and about 81% specificity in cross-validation and 80%/75% in testing. Blood samples also contained most of the expanded thyroid clonotypes (frequency above 0.001), which suggests that blood repertoires may reflect thyroid immune responses.

Recombination linked TRBV9 to TRBJ2-7; 5 matching bases give a weak D call of TRBD2. The origin of this receptor is a woman aged 40 to 49 with Graves' hyperthyroidism that later progressed to Graves' ophthalmopathy. Input material: blood. The nucleotide sequence is TGTGCCAGCAGCGTGACCCAGGACGGGGACGAGCAGTACTTC. This gives the protein CASSVTQDGDEQYF. Here the CDR3 is joined to the reference TRBV9 and TRBJ2-7 genes, and the full variable domain is: DSGVTQTPKHLITATGQRVTLRCSPRSGDLSVYWYQQSLDQGLQFLIQYYNGEERAKGNILERFSAQQFPDLHSELNLSSLELGDSALYFCASSVTQDGDEQYFGPGTRLTVT.